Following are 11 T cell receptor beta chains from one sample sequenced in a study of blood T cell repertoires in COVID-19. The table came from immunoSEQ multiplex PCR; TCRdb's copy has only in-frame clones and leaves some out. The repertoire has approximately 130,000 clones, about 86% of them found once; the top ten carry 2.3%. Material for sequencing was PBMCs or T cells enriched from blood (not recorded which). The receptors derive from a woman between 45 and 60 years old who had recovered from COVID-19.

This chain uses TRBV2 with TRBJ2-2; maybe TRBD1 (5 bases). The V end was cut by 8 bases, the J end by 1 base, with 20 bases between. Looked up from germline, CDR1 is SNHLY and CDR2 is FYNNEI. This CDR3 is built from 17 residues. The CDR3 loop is CASSQQGSLRNTGELFF. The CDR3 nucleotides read TGTGCCAGCTCCCAGCAGGGAAGCCTTAGGAACACCGGGGAGCTGTTTTTT.

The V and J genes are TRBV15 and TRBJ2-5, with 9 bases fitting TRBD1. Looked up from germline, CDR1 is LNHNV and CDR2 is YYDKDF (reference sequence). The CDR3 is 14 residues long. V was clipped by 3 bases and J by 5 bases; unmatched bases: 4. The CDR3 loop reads CATSREGQGETQYF. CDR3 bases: TGTGCCACCAGCAGGGAAGGACAGGGGGAGACCCAGTACTTC.

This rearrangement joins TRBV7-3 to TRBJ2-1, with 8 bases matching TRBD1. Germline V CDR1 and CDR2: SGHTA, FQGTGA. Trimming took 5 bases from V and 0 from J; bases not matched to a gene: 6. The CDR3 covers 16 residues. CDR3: CASSPDRDSSYNEQFF. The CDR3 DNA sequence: TGTGCCAGCAGCCCGGACAGGGATAGCTCCTACAATGAGCAGTTCTTC. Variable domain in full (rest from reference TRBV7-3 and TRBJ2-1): GAGVSQTPSNKVTEKGKYVELRCDPISGHTALYWYRQSLGQGPEFLIYFQGTGAADDSGLPNDRFFAVRPEGSVSTLKIQRTERGDSAVYLCASSPDRDSSYNEQFFGPGTRLTVL.

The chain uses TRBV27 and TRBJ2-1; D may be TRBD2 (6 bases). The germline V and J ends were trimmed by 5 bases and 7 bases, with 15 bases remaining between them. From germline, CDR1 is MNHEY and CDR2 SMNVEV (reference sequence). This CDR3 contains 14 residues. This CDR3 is CASSTGTSSNEQFF. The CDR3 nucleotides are TGTGCCAGCAGTACCGGGACTTCCTCGAATGAGCAGTTCTTC.

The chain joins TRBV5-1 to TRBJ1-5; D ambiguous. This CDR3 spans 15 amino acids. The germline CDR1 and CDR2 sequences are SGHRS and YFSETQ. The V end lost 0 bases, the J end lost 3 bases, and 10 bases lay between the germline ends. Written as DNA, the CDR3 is TGCGCCAGCAGCTTGGAAGGAACAGCCAATCAGCCCCAGCATTTT. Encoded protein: CASSLEGTANQPQHF. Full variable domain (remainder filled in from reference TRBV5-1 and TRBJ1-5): KAGVTQTPRYLIKTRGQQVTLSCSPISGHRSVSWYQQTPGQGLQFLFEYFSETQRNKGNFPGRFSGRQFSNSRSEMNVSTLELGDSALYLCASSLEGTANQPQHFGDGTRLSIL.

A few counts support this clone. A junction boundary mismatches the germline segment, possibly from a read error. This CDR3 reads CASSAIRGEEETQYF. CDR3 in DNA: TGTGCTAGCAGCGCAATCAGGGGCGAGGAGGAGACCCAGTACTTC. The genes are TRBV7-7 and TRBJ2-5; tentative D call: TRBD1 (6 bases). This CDR3 comprises 15 residues. CDR1 is SSHAT, CDR2 FNYEAQ, per germline (reference sequence).

In DNA, the CDR3 is TGTGCCAGCAGCTTATGGGCAGGAGGAGGAAACACCATATATTTT. Protein: CASSLWAGGGNTIYF. V usage is TRBV11-2 and J usage is TRBJ1-3, with D unclear. The CDR3 spans 15 residues. V was pared by 2 bases and J by 4 bases, with 12 bases between. Germline assignment: CDR1 SGHAT and CDR2 FQNNGV.

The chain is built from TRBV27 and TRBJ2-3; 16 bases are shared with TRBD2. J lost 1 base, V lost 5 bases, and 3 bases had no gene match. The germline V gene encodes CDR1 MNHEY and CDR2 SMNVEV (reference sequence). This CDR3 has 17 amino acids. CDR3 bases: TGTGCCAGCAGTCCGGGGACTAGCGGGGGGGGCACAGATACGCAGTATTTT. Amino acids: CASSPGTSGGGTDTQYF.

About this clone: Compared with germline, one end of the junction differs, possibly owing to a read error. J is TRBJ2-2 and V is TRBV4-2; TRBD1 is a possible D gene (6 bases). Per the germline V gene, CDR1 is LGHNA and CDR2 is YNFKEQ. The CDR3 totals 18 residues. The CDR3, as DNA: TGTGCCAGCAGCAAAGAAGGGCCGGACAGCGGGAACACCGGGGAGCTGTTTTTT. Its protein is CASSKEGPDSGNTGELFF.

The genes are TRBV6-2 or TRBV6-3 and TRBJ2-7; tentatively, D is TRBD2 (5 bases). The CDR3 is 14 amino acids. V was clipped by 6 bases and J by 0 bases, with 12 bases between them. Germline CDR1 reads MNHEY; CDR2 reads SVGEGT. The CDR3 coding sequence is TGTGCCAGCAGCTCCGAGCGGAACTCCTACGAGCAGTACTTC. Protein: CASSSERNSYEQYF.

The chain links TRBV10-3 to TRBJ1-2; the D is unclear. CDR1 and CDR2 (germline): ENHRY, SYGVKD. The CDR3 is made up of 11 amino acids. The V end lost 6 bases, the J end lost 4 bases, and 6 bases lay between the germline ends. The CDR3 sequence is CAISSSYGYTF. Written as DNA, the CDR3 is TGTGCCATCAGCTCCTCCTATGGCTACACCTTC.